What follows are 30 T cell receptor beta chains derived from one specimen sequenced in a study of T cell changes during pregnancy in multiple sclerosis. TCRdb keeps only in-frame clones here, not all; method: immunoSEQ multiplex PCR. The profile shows nearly 45,000 clones, 90% to 97% of them singletons. Here the sequenced sample was peripheral blood, taken in the second trimester of pregnancy. Receptors were obtained from a female donor with multiple sclerosis, enrolled in a pregnancy study.

This clone was counted once. The CDR3: CASSEGAANTGELFF. Here the CDR3 DNA reads TGTGCCAGCAGTGAAGGGGCAGCGAACACCGGGGAGCTGTTTTTT. This rearrangement joins TRBV6-4 to TRBJ2-2; tentatively, D is TRBD1 (5 bases). Germline V gives CDR1 MRHNA, CDR2 SNTAGT. The CDR3 is made up of 15 amino acids. V gave up 3 bases and J gave up 0 bases, with 8 bases separating them.

V usage is TRBV7-3 and J usage is TRBJ2-7, with 7 nucleotides matching TRBD2. This CDR3 region has 16 residues. Germline trimming cut 5 bases from V and 5 bases from J; bases unmatched to any gene: 15. Germline V lookup: CDR1 SGHTA, CDR2 FQGTGA. The CDR3 DNA follows: TGTGCCAGCAGCACTAGGGCGGGGGTGCCTATCCACGAGCAGTACTTC. It specifies CASSTRAGVPIHEQYF.

The chain joins TRBV30 to TRBJ1-3; no clear D gene. Germline loops: CDR1 GTSNPN, CDR2 SVGIG (reference sequence). The CDR3 covers 14 residues. The V and J ends lost 0 bases and 4 bases respectively, with 10 bases between them. CDR3 bases: TGTGCCTGGAGTGTCCCCCCTATCGGAAACACCATATATTTT. Its translation is CAWSVPPIGNTIYF.

The count of this clone is one. The rearrangement links TRBV7-8 to TRBJ2-4, with 8 bases that match TRBD1. The CDR3 loop spans 17 amino acids. V lost 3 bases and J lost 5; bases outside the gene matches: 12. Germline values: CDR1 SGHVS, CDR2 FQNEAQ. CDR3 residues: CASSFAPRTGWENIQYF. The CDR3 bases are TGTGCCAGCAGCTTCGCCCCACGGACAGGGTGGGAAAACATTCAGTACTTC.

The chain carries TRBV5-1 and TRBJ2-3; 8 nucleotides align to TRBD1. Unmatched junction bases numbered 6, after V lost 3 bases and J lost 3 bases. The CDR3 runs to 15 residues. CDR1 is SGHRS, CDR2 YFSETQ, per germline. CDR3 in amino acids: CASSSLQGATDTQYF. The CDR3 DNA follows: TGCGCCAGCAGCTCCCTTCAGGGGGCTACAGATACGCAGTATTTT.

The V gene is TRBV6-1, the J gene TRBJ2-2; no reliable D call. The V gene's germline CDR1 is MNHNS and CDR2 SASEGT. This CDR3 contains 14 residues. V lost 4 bases and J lost 5, with 11 bases in between. CDR3 in DNA: TGTGCCAGCAGTGGACCCCAGGATACCGGGGAGCTGTTTTTT. As protein: CASSGPQDTGELFF.

CDR3 residues: CASSNRVGEQFF. The CDR3 region has the DNA TGTGCCAGTAGTAACAGGGTCGGCGAGCAGTTCTTC. The chain recombines TRBV19 with TRBJ2-1; the D gene is possibly TRBD1 (6 bases). The germline gives CDR1 LNHDA, CDR2 SQIVND (reference sequence). The CDR3 has 12 residues. Trimming removed 4 bases from V and 10 bases from J, with 11 bases in between.

A single count supports this clone. The V and J genes are TRBV7-6 and TRBJ2-7, with 9 bases that match TRBD2. Looked up from germline, CDR1 is SGHVS and CDR2 is FNYEAQ. There are 14 residues in the CDR3. Trimming at V came to 3 bases and at J to 3 bases, leaving 3 bases not matched to a gene. CDR3 nucleotides: TGTGCCAGCAGCTTCGGGACTAGCTTCTACGAGCAGTACTTC. Encoded protein: CASSFGTSFYEQYF.

This clone was detected only once. V gene TRBV7-6 combines with J gene TRBJ2-7; D is uncertain. Germline CDR1 SGHVS, CDR2 FNYEAQ. The V end was cut by 5 bases, the J end by 6 bases, with 11 bases between. CDR3 size: 12 residues. This CDR3 is CASSPLASEQYF. CDR3 DNA sequence: TGTGCCAGCAGCCCATTAGCATCCGAGCAGTACTTC.

The genes are TRBV5-8 and TRBJ1-1, with TRBD1 as a possible D gene (5 bases). Looked up from germline, CDR1 is SGHTS and CDR2 is YDEGEE. The CDR3 length is 14 residues. Trimming removed 6 bases from V and 3 bases from J, with 15 bases in between. CDR3 region: CASIPGFSYTEAFF. The CDR3 nucleotides read TGTGCCAGCATTCCAGGGTTCTCGTACACTGAAGCTTTCTTT.

The V gene is TRBV5-5, the J gene TRBJ2-7; 7 nucleotides match TRBD1. V gave up 7 bases and J gave up 1 base; unmatched junction bases: 8. The CDR3 has 14 residues. Germline lookup yields CDR1 SGHKS and CDR2 YYEKEE (reference sequence). Written as DNA, the CDR3 is TGTGCCAGCGAAGACAGGGTCGGATCCTACGAGCAGTACTTC. Its translation is CASEDRVGSYEQYF.

The chain uses TRBV7-3 and TRBJ2-7; 9 positions match TRBD2. The CDR3 is made up of 15 amino acids. With V trimmed by 2 bases and J by 3 bases, 5 bases remained unmatched. CDR1 is SGHTA, CDR2 FQGTGA, per germline. The CDR3 coding sequence is TGTGCCAGCAGCTTAGAAGCGGGAGGCAGCTACGAGCAGTACTTC. This codes for CASSLEAGGSYEQYF.

V and J are TRBV7-9 and TRBJ1-5, with a tentative D call TRBD1 (6 bases). CDR1 SEHNR and CDR2 FQNEAQ come from the germline V gene (reference sequence). Trimming cost V 6 bases and J 1 base, with 10 bases left between them. The CDR3 runs to 14 residues. The CDR3: CASSRQGSNQPQHF. The DNA of the CDR3 is TGTGCCAGCAGTCGTCAGGGGAGCAATCAGCCCCAGCATTTT.

V usage is TRBV7-9 and J usage is TRBJ1-4; the match to TRBD1 covers 9 bases. J gave up 8 bases and V 6 bases, and 4 bases lay outside the gene matches. Looked up from germline, CDR1 is SEHNR and CDR2 is FQNEAQ (reference sequence). CDR3 size: 13 residues. CDR3 loop: CASRDRGEEKLFF. The DNA for the CDR3 is TGTGCCAGCAGGGACAGGGGCGAGGAAAAACTGTTTTTT.

In its sample, this clone was seen once. The chain combines TRBV29-1 with TRBJ2-3, with D maybe TRBD2 (6 bases). CDR3 length: 12 residues. V was cut by 4 bases and J by 1 base, with 6 bases left in between. Germline CDR1 is SQVTM and CDR2 is ANQGSEA. The CDR3 reads CSVASGTDTQYF. The CDR3, as DNA: TGCAGCGTTGCTAGCGGCACAGATACGCAGTATTTT.

The rearrangement links TRBV5-4 to TRBJ1-5, with D unclear. V was clipped by 2 bases and J by 2 bases, with 5 bases between them. Germline V gene lookup returns CDR1 SGHNT and CDR2 YYREEE (reference sequence). The CDR3 is 13 amino acids. The DNA for the CDR3 is TGTGCCAGCAGCTTTTCAGGCAATCAGCCCCAGCATTTT. The encoded protein is CASSFSGNQPQHF.

The rearrangement uses TRBV18 and TRBJ1-1; D unclear. V dropped 2 bases and J dropped 1 base, with 11 bases sitting between them. CDR1 and CDR2 (germline): KGHSH, LQKENI. CDR3 length: 15 amino acids. CDR3 loop: CASSPYALQNTEAFF. The CDR3 region has the DNA TGTGCCAGCTCACCATACGCGCTGCAGAACACTGAAGCTTTCTTT. Based on the CDR3 plus reference TRBV18 and TRBJ1-1, the full variable domain is NAGVMQNPRHLVRRRGQEARLRCSPMKGHSHVYWYRQLPEEGLKFMVYLQKENIIDESGMPKERFSAEFPKEGPSILRIQQVVRGDSAAYFCASSPYALQNTEAFFGQGTRLTVV.

The chain carries TRBV9 and TRBJ1-2, with D perhaps TRBD1 (5 bases). The CDR3 totals 17 residues. V lost 2 bases and J lost 0, with 17 bases in between. Germline V gene lookup returns CDR1 SGDLS and CDR2 YYNGEE. The CDR3 DNA reads as TGTGCCAGCAGCGTCCGGGGGGATTTAGCAGCTAACTATGGCTACACCTTC. Its protein product is CASSVRGDLAANYGYTF.

This chain uses TRBV28 with TRBJ2-7; D is unresolved. The germline gives CDR1 MDHEN, CDR2 SYDVKM. Trimming removed 3 bases at V and 2 bases at J, with 8 bases between. This CDR3 has 13 residues. CDR3 DNA sequence: TGTGCCAGCAGTTTGACTGATGCCTACGAGCAGTACTTC. Translation: CASSLTDAYEQYF.

The J gene is TRBJ2-1, the V gene TRBV4-1, with a tentative D call TRBD2 (5 bases). Between the trimmed V and J ends, which lost 3 bases and 9 bases, there was a span of 18 bases. The CDR3 extends over 15 amino acids. CDR1 and CDR2 (germline): MGHRA, YSYEKL. The CDR3 bases are TGCGCCAGCAGCCACGGTGCGGCGTTTGAGGGTGAGCAGTTCTTC. Amino acids: CASSHGAAFEGEQFF.

The genes are TRBV7-8 and TRBJ2-3, with 8 bases that match TRBD2. From germline, CDR1 is SGHVS and CDR2 FQNEAQ. This CDR3 contains 16 residues. V shed 5 bases, J shed 2 bases, and the junction held 9 bases outside the gene matches. The CDR3 spells CASSPRGGSVTDTQYF. CDR3 nucleotide sequence: TGTGCCAGCAGCCCCCGGGGGGGGTCCGTCACAGATACGCAGTATTTT.

This chain connects TRBV5-4 to TRBJ2-7; 15 bases fit TRBD2. The length of the CDR3 is 16 residues. V lost 0 bases and J lost 7; bases outside the gene matches: 5. CDR1 is SGHNT and CDR2 is YYREEE in the germline V gene (reference sequence). The DNA of the CDR3 is TGTGCCAGCAGCTTGGGAGGGGGACTAGCGGGGGGTGAGCAGTACTTC. It codes for CASSLGGGLAGGEQYF.

The chain has TRBV9 and TRBJ2-1; 10 nucleotides agree with TRBD2. The CDR3 contains 17 residues. V shed 1 base, J shed 4 bases, and the junction held 8 bases outside the gene matches. Germline CDR1 reads SGDLS; CDR2 reads YYNGEE. CDR3 amino acids: CASSVSSGLAEYNEQFF. In DNA, the CDR3 is TGTGCCAGCAGCGTAAGCTCCGGACTAGCGGAGTACAATGAGCAGTTCTTC.

The gene calls are TRBV6-6 and TRBJ2-7; tentative D call: TRBD2 (6 bases). V was clipped by 10 bases and J by 7 bases, with 23 bases between them. There are 14 residues in the CDR3. Germline-derived CDR1 and CDR2 are MNHNY and SVGAGI (reference sequence). CDR3 in DNA: TGTGCCATTAGAAATTACCAGGACCGGGGGGAGCAGTACTTC. As protein: CAIRNYQDRGEQYF.

The chain joins TRBV2 to TRBJ2-7; 7 bases are shared with TRBD1. Germline V gene lookup returns CDR1 SNHLY and CDR2 FYNNEI. The CDR3 spans 13 residues. With 8 bases clipped from V and 2 bases from J, the junction kept 6 bases outside the gene matches. The CDR3 nucleotides are TGTGCCAGCTTACAGGGGTCCCCCTACGAGCAGTACTTC. Translated: CASLQGSPYEQYF.

This chain uses TRBV6-1 with TRBJ2-1; TRBD1 matches at 7 bases. Germline loops: CDR1 MNHNS, CDR2 SASEGT. The CDR3 runs 15 residues. Trimming cost V 4 bases and J 5 bases; bases outside gene matches: 8. CDR3 sequence (DNA): TGTGCCAGCAGTGGCCCGGGACAGCAAAACAATGAGCAGTTCTTC. Protein: CASSGPGQQNNEQFF.

The chain carries TRBV27 and TRBJ2-7; weak D call: TRBD1 (5 bases). Trimming left V 4 bases short and J 5 bases short, with 24 bases between. This CDR3 contains 17 residues. Germline V gene data show CDR1 as MNHEY and CDR2 as SMNVEV (reference sequence). The CDR3 DNA follows: TGTGCCAGCAGTTCATCGAAATACCCAGGGCGCAAGAACGAGCAGTACTTC. Translation gives CASSSSKYPGRKNEQYF.

The V call is TRBV7-3, the J call TRBJ2-1; the match to TRBD2 covers 7 bases. This CDR3 is built from 16 residues. J gave up 6 bases and V 4 bases, and 12 bases lay outside the gene matches. Germline V CDR1 and CDR2: SGHTA, FQGTGA. DNA for the CDR3: TGTGCCAGCAGCTCTCGAGCGGGATTCCAAGCCAATGAGCAGTTCTTC. Amino acid sequence: CASSSRAGFQANEQFF.

The chain combines TRBV2 with TRBJ2-1, with D unclear. CDR1 SNHLY and CDR2 FYNNEI come from the germline V gene. V lost 3 bases, J lost 7 bases, and 10 bases lay in between. This CDR3 spans 13 amino acids. The DNA of the CDR3 is TGTGCCAGCAGTGAGAATGCGGCTAATGAGCAGTTCTTC. Translated, it gives CASSENAANEQFF.

The chain has TRBV19 and TRBJ1-5; D is unclear. The CDR3 is made up of 14 amino acids. Germline values: CDR1 LNHDA, CDR2 SQIVND (reference sequence). Between the trimmed V and J ends, which lost 5 bases and 7 bases, there was a span of 15 bases. The DNA of the CDR3 is TGTGCCAGTAGTGGAGGGAGCAGAAGGCAGCCCCAGCATTTT. It encodes CASSGGSRRQPQHF.